This T cell receptor (beta chain) was observed in a study of patients and donors after allogeneic stem cell transplantation. One entry per CDR3 protein results from TCRdb running MiXCR on the RT-PCR reads. Of hundreds of thousands of distinct CDR3 sequences in the sample, 16% are singletons; the top ten hold roughly 7%. This CDR3 is built from 14 residues. Trimming stripped 3 bases from V and 1 base from J, with 8 bases between. Germline lookup yields CDR1 MNHEY and CDR2 SMNVEV (reference sequence). The rearrangement links TRBV27 to TRBJ2-3; no reliable D call. This TCR derives from a human donor who was either an allogeneic HSCT recipient or a stem cell or donor lymphocyte infusion donor (not recorded which). It is not recorded whose cells these are; they may come from a transplant donor. The sample comprised blood, either unsorted or a sorted T cell fraction (not recorded which). This CDR3 is CASSFNGRTDTQYF. CDR3 sequence (DNA): TGTGCCAGCAGTTTTAACGGACGCACAGATACGCAGTATTTT.